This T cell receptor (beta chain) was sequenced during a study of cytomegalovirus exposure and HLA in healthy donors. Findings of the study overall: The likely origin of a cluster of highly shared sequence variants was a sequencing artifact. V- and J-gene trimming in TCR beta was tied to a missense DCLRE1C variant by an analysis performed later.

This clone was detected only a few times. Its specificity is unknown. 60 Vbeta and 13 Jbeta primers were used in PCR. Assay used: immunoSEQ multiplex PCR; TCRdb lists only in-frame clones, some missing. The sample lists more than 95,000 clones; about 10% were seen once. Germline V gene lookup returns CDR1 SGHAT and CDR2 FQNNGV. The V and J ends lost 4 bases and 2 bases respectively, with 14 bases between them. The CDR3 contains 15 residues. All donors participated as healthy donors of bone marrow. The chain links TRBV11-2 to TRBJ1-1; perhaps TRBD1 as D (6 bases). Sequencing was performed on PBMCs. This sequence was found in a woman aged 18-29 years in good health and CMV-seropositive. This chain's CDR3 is CASSSTGTPNTEAFF. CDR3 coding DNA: TGTGCCAGCAGCTCGACCGGGACACCTAACACTGAAGCTTTCTTT.